The 29 T cell receptor beta chains reported below all come from one sample, sequenced in a study of T cell repertoires in cytomegalovirus infection. MiXCR, run by TCRdb on the reads, gives a single entry per CDR3 protein. This sample yields some 500,000 distinct CDR3 sequences, of which approximately 40% are seen a single time; around 46% belongs to the top ten. These TCRs' antigens remain unknown. Material: cultured PBMCs, obtained from culture after CMV antigen stimulation. Source of these receptors: a human donor in good health (CMV status not recorded). Some clones in this sample may be carry-over from other donors' samples.

The CDR3 DNA reads as TGTGCCATCAGTGACGATGTGGATGAGCAGTTCTTC. Protein: CAISDDVDEQFF. The chain links TRBV10-3 to TRBJ2-1, with D unclear. Trimming pared 3 bases from V and 8 bases from J, leaving 8 bases between. In germline, CDR1 is ENHRY, CDR2 SYGVKD. CDR3 length: 12 amino acids.

This clonotype showed up just a few times. The rearrangement joins TRBV10-3 to TRBJ2-7; 7 nucleotides line up with TRBD2. V gave up 2 bases and J gave up 4 bases; unmatched junction bases: 5. The CDR3 spans 14 residues. Germline V gene lookup returns CDR1 ENHRY and CDR2 SYGVKD. DNA of the CDR3: TGTGCCATCAGTGAGGGCGGGAGACCTTACGAGCAGTACTTC. As protein: CAISEGGRPYEQYF.

The DNA of the CDR3 is TGTGCCAGCAACGACGAGAAGTACAATGAGCAGTTCTTC. Translation: CASNDEKYNEQFF. This sequence joins TRBV6-1 and TRBJ2-1, with unresolved D. Per germline, CDR1 MNHNS and CDR2 SASEGT. Between the trimmed V and J ends, which lost 7 bases and 4 bases, there was a span of 11 bases. This CDR3 spans 13 amino acids.

The J gene is TRBJ2-7, the V gene TRBV15; possibly TRBD1 for D (6 bases). V was clipped by 0 bases and J by 3 bases, with 12 bases between them. This CDR3 comprises 15 residues. The germline CDR1 and CDR2 sequences are LNHNV and YYDKDF (reference sequence). DNA for the CDR3: TGTGCCACCAGCAGAGATCTTACGGGACACTACGAGCAGTACTTC. Protein: CATSRDLTGHYEQYF. Full variable domain (outside the CDR3, taken from reference TRBV15 and TRBJ2-7): DAMVIQNPRYQVTQFGKPVTLSCSQTLNHNVMYWYQQKSSQAPKLLFHYYDKDFNNEADTPDNFQSRRPNTSFCFLDIRSPGLGDTAMYLCATSRDLTGHYEQYFGPGTRLTVT.

The rearrangement links TRBV7-4 to TRBJ1-5; D uncertain. Germline CDR1 SGHVT, CDR2 SQSDAQ. The length of the CDR3 is 17 residues. V shed 0 bases and J shed 1 base, with 13 bases lying between them. CDR3 residues: CASSLASPKRSNQPQHF. The CDR3 DNA sequence: TGTGCCAGCAGCTTAGCCTCGCCCAAACGGAGCAATCAGCCCCAGCATTTT.

The chain combines TRBV20-1 with TRBJ1-2, with 10 bases lining up with TRBD1. The CDR3 is 15 residues long. Trimming cost V 0 bases and J 4 bases; bases outside gene matches: 5. The germline V gene encodes CDR1 DFQATT and CDR2 SNEGSKA (reference sequence). CDR3 sequence reads: CSARETGGTSYGYTF. As DNA, the CDR3 is TGCAGTGCTAGAGAGACAGGGGGCACTTCCTATGGCTACACCTTC.

This clonotype was seen a handful of times. The genes are TRBV7-2 and TRBJ2-2; 10 positions match TRBD1. Germline loops: CDR1 SGHTA, CDR2 FQGNSA. The CDR3 length is 14 residues. The junction had 1 base not matched to a gene; V was cut back by 5 bases and J by 4 bases. CDR3 sequence (DNA): TGTGCCAGCAGCAGGACAGGGGGCACCGGGGAGCTGTTTTTT. Protein sequence: CASSRTGGTGELFF.

Here the CDR3 DNA reads TGTGCCAGCAGCTTCGGAGACAGGGCAGATACGCAGTATTTT. Translated, it gives CASSFGDRADTQYF. This chain joins TRBV6-6 and TRBJ2-3, with 7 bases identical to TRBD1. V lost 6 bases and J lost 4; bases outside the gene matches: 7. Per germline, CDR1 MNHNY and CDR2 SVGAGI (reference sequence). The CDR3 has 14 residues.

The DNA for the CDR3 is TGTGCCAGCAGCTTATCGCCTCAGGGAGAAGCTTTCTTT. This codes for CASSLSPQGEAFF. This chain uses TRBV7-2 with TRBJ1-1, with a possible D match to TRBD1 (5 bases). Germline loops: CDR1 SGHTA, CDR2 FQGNSA. Trimming left V 2 bases short and J 8 bases short, with 12 bases between. The CDR3 covers 13 residues.

The chain is built from TRBV5-1 and TRBJ2-1; TRBD1 matches 12 bases. V gave up 4 bases and J gave up 9 bases; unmatched junction bases: 5. Germline V gives CDR1 SGHRS, CDR2 YFSETQ. The CDR3 contains 14 residues. This chain's CDR3 is CASSPGQGAFEQFF. The CDR3 region has the DNA TGCGCCAGCAGCCCGGGACAGGGGGCTTTTGAGCAGTTCTTC.

The genes are TRBV5-1 and TRBJ2-3; 8 bases agree with TRBD2. J lost 9 bases, V lost 0 bases, and 15 bases had no gene match. CDR3 length: 17 residues. CDR1 SGHRS and CDR2 YFSETQ come from the germline V gene. CDR3 in amino acids: CASSLAPSGGSGGTQYF. As DNA, the CDR3 is TGCGCCAGCAGCTTGGCGCCCAGCGGGGGTTCCGGGGGAACGCAGTATTTT.

The chain uses TRBV2 and TRBJ1-2; D is uncertain. Trimming shortened V by 1 base and J by 11 bases, and 8 bases separated the two germline ends. The CDR3 runs 11 residues. In germline, CDR1 is SNHLY, CDR2 FYNNEI. CDR3 loop: CASSEGFAYTF. The CDR3, as DNA: TGTGCCAGCAGTGAAGGCTTTGCGTACACCTTC. The variable domain in full, completed from reference TRBV2 and TRBJ1-2, reads EPEVTQTPSHQVTQMGQEVILRCVPISNHLYFYWYRQILGQKVEFLVSFYNNEISEKSEIFDDQFSVERPDGSNFTLKIRSTKLEDSAMYFCASSEGFAYTFGSGTRLTVV.

This clonotype was counted ten times or more. The gene calls are TRBV11-2 and TRBJ2-7, with a tentative D call TRBD1 (6 bases). Trimming took off 1 base at V and 5 bases at J, with 9 bases between the two ends. From germline, CDR1 is SGHAT and CDR2 FQNNGV. The length of the CDR3 is 13 residues. Here the CDR3 DNA reads TGTGCCAGCAGCTTAGTTAGGGGGAACGAGCAGTACTTC. Translated, it gives CASSLVRGNEQYF.

J is TRBJ2-3 and V is TRBV10-3; D ambiguous. CDR1 and CDR2 from the germline V gene are ENHRY and SYGVKD. The CDR3 extends over 13 amino acids. V was clipped by 2 bases and J by 3 bases, with 6 bases between them. The CDR3 bases are TGTGCCATCAGTGAGCTGGGGACAGATACGCAGTATTTT. It codes for CAISELGTDTQYF.

This clonotype was seen more than once but under ten times. J is TRBJ1-2 and V is TRBV27; TRBD1 matches 7 bases. CDR3 length: 13 amino acids. The junction had 3 bases not matched to a gene; V was cut back by 0 bases and J by 8 bases. The germline V gene has CDR1 MNHEY and CDR2 SMNVEV (reference sequence). CDR3 nucleotides: TGTGCCAGCAGTTTATCACAGGGGTTAGGCTACACCTTC. Protein product: CASSLSQGLGYTF.

In DNA form, the CDR3 reads TGTGCCAGCAGCTCCCTTCGGAGCGACGCCTACGAGCAGTACTTC. Amino acids: CASSSLRSDAYEQYF. The rearrangement links TRBV7-2 to TRBJ2-7; D is unresolved. V lost 4 bases and J 2 bases, leaving 15 bases between the germline ends. The CDR3 is 15 amino acids. CDR1 SGHTA and CDR2 FQGNSA come from the germline V gene.

In this sample, this clonotype turned up a few times. The chain combines TRBV7-2 with TRBJ1-6; D remains ambiguous. V shed 1 base and J shed 8 bases, with 15 bases lying between them. The CDR3 totals 16 residues. The germline CDR1 and CDR2 sequences are SGHTA and FQGNSA. The CDR3 nucleotides read TGTGCCAGCAGCTTAGAAGGGCAGCATTGGGATTCACCCCTCCACTTT. This codes for CASSLEGQHWDSPLHF.

The J gene is TRBJ2-1, the V gene TRBV15; D gene uncertain. Germline values: CDR1 LNHNV, CDR2 YYDKDF (reference sequence). Trimming took off 1 base at V and 3 bases at J, with 7 bases between the two ends. The CDR3 spans 14 residues. CDR3 sequence (DNA): TGTGCCACCAGCAGAGGCCCCCTCTACAATGAGCAGTTCTTC. Translating gives CATSRGPLYNEQFF. Supplemented by reference TRBV15 and TRBJ2-1, the full variable domain reads DAMVIQNPRYQVTQFGKPVTLSCSQTLNHNVMYWYQQKSSQAPKLLFHYYDKDFNNEADTPDNFQSRRPNTSFCFLDIRSPGLGDTAMYLCATSRGPLYNEQFFGPGTRLTVL.

The V call is TRBV6-5, the J call TRBJ1-2; 10 bases fit TRBD1. The germline V gene encodes CDR1 MNHEY and CDR2 SVGAGI. J lost 2 bases, V lost 5 bases, and 5 bases had no gene match. This CDR3 is built from 15 residues. CDR3 amino acids: CASSQPGQGNYGYTF. CDR3 DNA sequence: TGTGCCAGCAGTCAGCCGGGACAGGGGAACTATGGCTACACCTTC.

This chain joins TRBV18 and TRBJ2-1, with D possibly called TRBD1 or TRBD2 (5 bases each). V dropped 2 bases and J dropped 6 bases, with 11 bases sitting between them. The CDR3 has 14 amino acids. Per the germline V gene, CDR1 is KGHSH and CDR2 is LQKENI. The CDR3 sequence is CASSPGTQPNEQFF. The CDR3 DNA is TGTGCCAGCTCACCAGGGACCCAACCCAATGAGCAGTTCTTC.

This clonotype was counted only a few times. This chain joins TRBV6-6 and TRBJ1-2, with D unresolved. Germline CDR1 reads MNHNY; CDR2 reads SVGAGI (reference sequence). V dropped 1 base and J dropped 4 bases, with 10 bases sitting between them. This CDR3 is 14 amino acids long. For the CDR3, the DNA is TGTGCCAGCAGTTACTTCGGGGTCTTCTATGGCTACACCTTC. Protein: CASSYFGVFYGYTF.

CDR3 sequence reads: CASSGSHGTFF. The CDR3 coding sequence is TGTGCCAGCAGTGGGTCTCATGGTACTTTCTTT. V gene TRBV27 combines with J gene TRBJ1-1; D not certain. Trimming left V 5 bases short and J 12 bases short, with 13 bases between. This CDR3 comprises 11 residues. Germline values: CDR1 MNHEY, CDR2 SMNVEV (reference sequence).

Here the CDR3 reads CAISVGQAGLYEQYF. The CDR3 DNA reads TGTGCCATCAGTGTAGGGCAGGCGGGCCTCTACGAGCAGTACTTC. This chain joins TRBV10-3 and TRBJ2-7; D is possibly TRBD2 (5 bases). The CDR3 covers 15 residues. The V end was cut by 4 bases, the J end by 3 bases, with 16 bases between. The germline CDR1 and CDR2 sequences are ENHRY and SYGVKD.

This chain joins TRBV7-8 and TRBJ2-7; the D gene is possibly TRBD1 (5 bases). The CDR3 runs 14 residues. In germline, CDR1 is SGHVS, CDR2 FQNEAQ. V dropped 3 bases and J dropped 6 bases, with 15 bases sitting between them. CDR3 nucleotide sequence: TGTGCCAGCAGCTTGGCAGGGTGGGTAGGCGAGCAGTACTTC. Amino acid sequence: CASSLAGWVGEQYF.

This rearrangement joins TRBV7-3 to TRBJ1-4; D not certain. Germline CDR1 SGHTA, CDR2 FQGTGA. The CDR3 extends over 15 amino acids. The ends were cut back, 4 bases at V and 5 bases at J, with 14 bases in the middle. CDR3 region: CASSSSMENNEKLFF. CDR3 DNA sequence: TGTGCCAGCAGCTCTAGCATGGAAAACAATGAAAAACTGTTTTTT. The full variable domain, rest sourced from reference TRBV7-3 and TRBJ1-4, is GAGVSQTPSNKVTEKGKYVELRCDPISGHTALYWYRQSLGQGPEFLIYFQGTGAADDSGLPNDRFFAVRPEGSVSTLKIQRTERGDSAVYLCASSSSMENNEKLFFGSGTQLSVL.

At least ten counts were recorded for this clonotype. This chain uses TRBV7-2 with TRBJ1-1; D is unclear. The V and J ends lost 2 bases and 5 bases respectively, with 12 bases between them. From germline, CDR1 is SGHTA and CDR2 FQGNSA. This CDR3 is 14 amino acids long. Here the CDR3 reads CASSLSSGVTEAFF. CDR3 coding DNA: TGTGCCAGCAGCTTATCCTCAGGCGTAACTGAAGCTTTCTTT.

V is TRBV29-1 and J is TRBJ1-2; no clear D. V lost 7 bases, J lost 2 bases, and 11 bases lay in between. The CDR3 sequence is 12 residues long. Germline CDR1 is SQVTM and CDR2 is ANQGSEA. Written as DNA, the CDR3 is TGCAGCGCCCGTGTCGCGAACTATGGCTACACCTTC. This encodes CSARVANYGYTF.

This clonotype was seen only a few times. The chain couples TRBV7-2 to TRBJ1-6; D might be TRBD1 (6 bases). CDR1 SGHTA and CDR2 FQGNSA come from the germline V gene. The V and J ends lost 6 bases and 0 bases respectively, with 12 bases between them. There are 16 residues in the CDR3. In nucleotides, the CDR3 is TGTGCCAGCAGAGCTACAGGGCTCTCCTATAATTCACCCCTCCACTTT. As protein: CASRATGLSYNSPLHF.

To note about this clonotype: A single base separates this from a much larger clone, so it may be a read error. The gene calls are TRBV7-2 and TRBJ1-5; D is ambiguous. V was cut by 4 bases and J by 7 bases, with 11 bases left in between. CDR3 length equals 13 residues. Germline V gives CDR1 SGHTA, CDR2 FQGNSA. The CDR3 nucleotides are TGTGCCAGCAGCTCTGAGGGAGCGCAGCCCCAGCATTTT. Translating it yields CASSSEGAQPQHF.